This TCR beta chain was captured in a study of PD-1 blockade in classical Hodgkin lymphoma. Study-wide results and caveats: The study found complete responders had baseline diversity similar to newly diagnosed patients. Relapsed/refractory patients reportedly had the lowest baseline TCR diversity, below newly diagnosed patients, who were below healthy donors.

Produced via immunoSEQ multiplex PCR; TCRdb's table is partial and in-frame only. This sample has several thousand clones, with around 80% found just once. Following autologous stem cell transplantation, relapse occurred in every patient, and exposure to brentuximab vedotin varied. Concerning this clone: Its specificity is unknown.

Germline lookup yields CDR1 SEHNR and CDR2 FQNEAQ (reference sequence). The length of the CDR3 is 13 residues. Trimming took off 4 bases at V and 11 bases at J, with 14 bases between the two ends. This sequence joins TRBV7-9 and TRBJ1-4, with D perhaps TRBD1 (6 bases). This clonotype was obtained from a human donor with classical Hodgkin lymphoma. Sequenced here: peripheral blood mononuclear cells (PBMCs), sampled at baseline. The CDR3 loop reads CASSSGQRGKLFF. In nucleotides, the CDR3 is TGTGCCAGCAGCTCTGGACAGAGGGGGAAACTGTTTTTT.